This T cell receptor beta chain is drawn from a study of regulatory T cells in long-lasting Graves disease. The time point denotes: persistent/refractory GD, antithyroid drugs over 5 years with positive TRAb. The TCR library was made from RNA that had been extracted from PBMCs in TRIzol. Germline-derived CDR1 and CDR2 are SEHNR and FQNEAQ (reference sequence). The V end was cut by 1 base, the J end by 8 bases, with 6 bases between. The CDR3 has 12 residues. Assembly of TCR beta libraries relied on iRepertoire HTBI primers together with Arm-PCR of CDR3 regions. TCRdb itself ran the multiplex PCR reads through MiXCR, one entry per CDR3 protein. The sample consists of over 450,000 distinct CDR3 sequences, 20% to 25% of them appearing once.

The source of this sequence is a female donor with Graves disease. The chain links TRBV7-9 to TRBJ1-5; no clear D. Sequencing was performed on peripheral blood mononuclear cells (PBMCs), taken when the disease was refractory, from a patient treated with antithyroid drugs. CDR3 protein: CASSLDAEPQHF. CDR3 bases: TGTGCCAGCAGCTTAGATGCGGAGCCCCAGCATTTT.